The clone carrying this TCR beta chain was observed many times. What it binds is unknown. The germline V gene encodes CDR1 SGHDN and CDR2 FVKESK. Trimming shortened V by 4 bases and J by 9 bases, and 10 bases separated the two germline ends. The length of the CDR3 is 13 residues. The donors were all healthy and Caucasian. The data derive from a study of identical twins. Findings and limits, study-wide: Partly confounded zero-insertion analyses could result from invariant MAIT and iNKT cells.

TCRdb recomputed calls from the 5' RACE reads with MiXCR, one row per CDR3 protein. Found here are under 300,000 distinct CDR3 sequences, over 5% of them singletons; the top ten hold more than 14%. In addition, the sample was reused for a study of T cells expressing NK-cell markers. According to that study: Seven HCMV-seropositive donors and one seronegative donor made up the eight sequenced donors. Topping the CD3+CD56-NKG2C+ fraction as well were these clonotypes, in a handful of donors.

The chain employs TRBV14 and TRBJ1-6, with D unresolved. Specimen: CD8+ T cells sorted from blood. This clonotype originated in a woman in her late teens or twenties in good health. This CDR3 is CASSLGLVSPLHF. The DNA for the CDR3 is TGTGCCAGCAGCCTCGGTTTAGTTTCACCCCTCCACTTT.